The 32 T cell receptor beta chains given below trace back to one sample, sequenced in a study of T cells after yellow fever vaccination. TCRdb passed the 5' RACE reads through MiXCR, listing each CDR3 protein once. The sample lists some 150,000 distinct CDR3 sequences, 9.5% to 11% occurring once. The sample consisted of CD8+ T cells sorted from PBMCs, taken 15 days after the yellow fever booster vaccination. Source of these receptors: a man aged 18-30 years who received the YFV17D yellow fever vaccine.

This clonotype was counted between two and nine times. The chain couples TRBV6-5 to TRBJ1-1; D not resolved. The CDR3 extends over 15 amino acids. V was pared by 5 bases and J by 0 bases, with 13 bases between. Looked up from germline, CDR1 is MNHEY and CDR2 is SVGAGI. This CDR3 is CASSNRGAVNTEAFF. The CDR3 nucleotides read TGTGCCAGCAGTAATCGGGGAGCAGTGAACACTGAAGCTTTCTTT.

This chain uses TRBV7-9 with TRBJ2-7; possible D gene TRBD2, 7 bases. This CDR3 contains 16 residues. Germline V gene lookup returns CDR1 SEHNR and CDR2 FQNEAQ (reference sequence). Trimming cost V 6 bases and J 6 bases, with 24 bases left between them. CDR3 in amino acids: CASSPRNIGGPSEQYV. As DNA, the CDR3 is TGTGCCAGCAGTCCCCGGAACATCGGGGGGCCTAGCGAGCAGTACGTC.

This chain links TRBV18 with TRBJ2-3; TRBD1 matches at 8 bases. The CDR3 has 15 residues. The germline V gene encodes CDR1 KGHSH and CDR2 LQKENI. J was trimmed by 1 base and V by 1 base; bases with no gene match: 1. CDR3 bases: TGTGCCAGCTCACCACTGGACAGGGGCACAGATACGCAGTATTTT. The encoded protein is CASSPLDRGTDTQYF.

This clonotype was counted between two and nine times. The genes are TRBV12-3 or TRBV12-4 and TRBJ2-3; D not certain. V was cut by 3 bases and J by 4 bases, with 11 bases left in between. The CDR3 contains 14 residues. CDR3: CASSFPSTADTQYF. CDR3 nucleotides: TGTGCCAGCAGTTTCCCTAGTACCGCAGATACGCAGTATTTT.

The chain links TRBV4-1 to TRBJ2-2; D remains unclear. V shed 4 bases and J shed 3 bases, with 9 bases lying between them. The CDR3 extends over 14 amino acids. Germline values: CDR1 MGHRA, CDR2 YSYEKL. CDR3 DNA: TGCGCCAGCAGCCGGCAGGATCACACCGGGGAGCTGTTTTTT. This codes for CASSRQDHTGELFF.

This clonotype appeared a few times. One end of the junction does not line up with germline, which may come from a read error. The chain joins TRBV7-7 to TRBJ2-1; TRBD2 agrees at 8 bases. This CDR3 is built from 17 residues. Germline V gene data show CDR1 as SSHAT and CDR2 as FNYEAQ (reference sequence). The CDR3 DNA reads TGTGCTAGCAGCTTAGCCCCAGCGGGGGCCTATTACAATGAGCAGTTCTTC. It yields the protein CASSLAPAGAYYNEQFF. The full variable domain, rest sourced from reference TRBV7-7 and TRBJ2-1, is GAGVSQSPRYKVTKRGQDVTLRCDPISSHATLYWYQQALGQGPEFLTYFNYEAQPDKSGLPSDRFSAERPEGSISTLTIQRTEQRDSAMYRCASSLAPAGAYYNEQFFGPGTRLTVL.

The CDR3 sequence: CASSYSHEPYEQYF. The DNA for the CDR3 is TGTGCCAGCAGTTACTCCCATGAACCCTACGAGCAGTACTTC. The chain carries TRBV6-6 and TRBJ2-7, with D unresolved. Trimming removed 0 bases from V and 2 bases from J, with 8 bases in between. Germline-derived CDR1 and CDR2 are MNHNY and SVGAGI (reference sequence). The CDR3 is 14 amino acids.

This clonotype was detected only a few times. The chain employs TRBV15 and TRBJ2-1; D may be TRBD1 (6 bases). The CDR3 is 13 residues long. CDR1 is LNHNV, CDR2 YYDKDF, per germline (reference sequence). Trimming left V 0 bases short and J 9 bases short, with 9 bases between. CDR3 DNA: TGTGCCACCAGCAGAGAGGGGGCCAGTGAGCAGTTCTTC. The encoded protein is CATSREGASEQFF. Combining the CDR3 with reference TRBV15 and TRBJ2-1 gives the whole variable domain DAMVIQNPRYQVTQFGKPVTLSCSQTLNHNVMYWYQQKSSQAPKLLFHYYDKDFNNEADTPDNFQSRRPNTSFCFLDIRSPGLGDTAMYLCATSREGASEQFFGPGTRLTVL.

This clonotype was counted a few times. The V and J genes are TRBV6-5 and TRBJ2-2; 8 bases map to TRBD2. This CDR3 is built from 16 residues. The germline V gene has CDR1 MNHEY and CDR2 SVGAGI. The V segment lost 2 bases and the J segment 6 bases; nucleotides outside the gene matches: 8. CDR3 loop: CASSYLGLAVAGELFF. The DNA for the CDR3 is TGTGCCAGCAGTTACCTCGGACTAGCCGTGGCCGGGGAGCTGTTTTTT.

The table lists this clonotype with a few counts. The V and J genes are TRBV6-5 and TRBJ2-2; D unresolved. The CDR3 has 13 amino acids. Germline V gene lookup returns CDR1 MNHEY and CDR2 SVGAGI. The V end lost 6 bases, the J end lost 6 bases, and 11 bases lay between the germline ends. CDR3 residues: CASSPGRPGELFF. Here the CDR3 DNA reads TGTGCCAGCAGCCCCGGCCGGCCCGGGGAGCTGTTTTTT.

The chain links TRBV28 to TRBJ2-3; D may correspond to TRBD1 or TRBD2 (5 bases each). Trimming removed 8 bases at V and 2 bases at J, with 11 bases between. The CDR3 spans 13 residues. CDR1 is MDHEN, CDR2 SYDVKM, per germline. The CDR3 sequence is CASPGRITDTQYF. In DNA, the CDR3 is TGTGCCAGCCCAGGGAGAATCACAGATACGCAGTATTTT.

V and J are TRBV29-1 and TRBJ1-2; maybe TRBD1 (6 bases). V lost 7 bases to trimming and J lost 5 bases, with 14 bases between them. The CDR3 loop spans 12 amino acids. The germline gives CDR1 SQVTM, CDR2 ANQGSEA. The chain's CDR3 is CSAVEQGYGYTF. The CDR3 region has the DNA TGCAGCGCTGTGGAGCAGGGGTATGGCTACACCTTC.

The CDR3 region has the DNA TGTGCCACCAGCAGAGACCACCGAAAGAACACTGAAGCTTTCTTT. It specifies CATSRDHRKNTEAFF. The V and J genes are TRBV15 and TRBJ1-1; D gene ambiguous. The V end was cut by 0 bases, the J end by 1 base, with 9 bases between. The CDR3 extends over 15 amino acids. The germline V gene encodes CDR1 LNHNV and CDR2 YYDKDF (reference sequence).

The CDR3 DNA follows: TGTGCCAGCAGCTTAGGCAGGGGCGAGCAGTACGTC. It specifies CASSLGRGEQYV. The rearrangement links TRBV7-9 to TRBJ2-7; TRBD1 is a possible D gene (6 bases). This CDR3 is built from 12 residues. Germline CDR1 SEHNR, CDR2 FQNEAQ (reference sequence). Trimming stripped 1 base from V and 6 bases from J, with 7 bases between.

The V gene is TRBV28, the J gene TRBJ2-1; D ambiguous. The CDR3 extends over 16 amino acids. V gave up 5 bases and J gave up 3 bases, with 17 bases separating them. Germline lookup yields CDR1 MDHEN and CDR2 SYDVKM. In nucleotides, the CDR3 is TGTGCCAGCAGTCCCCAGACACGGATGCACTACAATGAGCAGTTCTTC. Encoded protein: CASSPQTRMHYNEQFF.

The chain employs TRBV7-9 and TRBJ1-5; 10 nucleotides agree with TRBD1. Germline values: CDR1 SEHNR, CDR2 FQNEAQ (reference sequence). The CDR3 covers 15 residues. The trim removed 4 bases at V and 12 bases at J, leaving 12 bases unmatched. CDR3 loop: CASSWDRGENQCQHF. The DNA of the CDR3 is TGTGCCAGCAGCTGGGACAGGGGAGAGAATCAGTGCCAGCATTTT.

This clonotype occurred a few times. This chain links TRBV6-5 with TRBJ2-2; D is unresolved. V shed 0 bases and J shed 7 bases, with 18 bases lying between them. The CDR3 extends over 17 amino acids. Germline V gene sequence: CDR1 MNHEY, CDR2 SVGAGI. CDR3 DNA sequence: TGTGCCAGCAGTTACTCGGGTGGCCTAGAAGTGTTCGGGGAGCTGTTTTTT. It specifies CASSYSGGLEVFGELFF.

This clonotype appeared many times. The chain links TRBV29-1 to TRBJ2-5; D not certain. Trimming pared 6 bases from V and 7 bases from J, leaving 15 bases between. The CDR3 has 12 residues. Germline CDR1 is SQVTM and CDR2 is ANQGSEA. Here the CDR3 reads CSVPVPEGTQYF. The CDR3 nucleotides are TGCAGCGTCCCGGTCCCAGAAGGGACCCAGTACTTC.

The rearrangement joins TRBV10-2 to TRBJ2-2; D is ambiguous. Trimming took off 10 bases at V and 5 bases at J, with 5 bases between the two ends. The CDR3 consists of 10 residues. The germline V gene has CDR1 WSHSY and CDR2 SAAADI. The CDR3 nucleotides read TGCGCCACTCAAACCGGGGAGCTGTTTTTT. This codes for CATQTGELFF.

There are a few counts of this clonotype. The chain uses TRBV11-2 and TRBJ2-5; D may correspond to TRBD1 or TRBD2 (5 bases each). Germline lookup yields CDR1 SGHAT and CDR2 FQNNGV. The CDR3 spans 15 residues. The V end was cut by 5 bases, the J end by 3 bases, with 16 bases between. Written as DNA, the CDR3 is TGTGCCAGCAGCGCGCTGTGGGACGAAGAAGAGACCCAGTACTTC. This translates into CASSALWDEEETQYF. Filled out from reference TRBV11-2 and TRBJ2-5, the complete variable domain reads EAGVAQSPRYKIIEKRQSVAFWCNPISGHATLYWYQQILGQGPKLLIQFQNNGVVDDSQLPKDRFSAERLKGVDSTLKIQPAKLEDSAVYLCASSALWDEEETQYFGPGTRLLVL.

The chain recombines TRBV10-3 with TRBJ2-3, with D tentatively TRBD1 (5 bases). Germline values: CDR1 ENHRY, CDR2 SYGVKD. With 6 bases removed from V and 3 bases from J, the gap between germline ends came to 13 bases. This CDR3 region has 14 residues. Here the CDR3 reads CAISRKAGTDTQYF. CDR3 nucleotide sequence: TGTGCCATCAGCAGGAAAGCAGGGACAGATACGCAGTATTTT.

This clonotype was observed a handful of times. V is TRBV7-9 and J is TRBJ1-1, with D hard to call. The CDR3 loop spans 12 amino acids. Trimming left V 1 base short and J 7 bases short, with 7 bases between. Germline assignment: CDR1 SEHNR and CDR2 FQNEAQ (reference sequence). The CDR3 sequence: CASSLERREAFF. Written as DNA, the CDR3 is TGTGCCAGCAGCTTAGAACGTCGTGAAGCTTTCTTT. The full variable domain, with the rest looked up from reference TRBV7-9 and TRBJ1-1, is DTGVSQNPRHKITKRGQNVTFRCDPISEHNRLYWYRQTLGQGPEFLTYFQNEAQLEKSRLLSDRFSAERPKGSFSTLEIQRTEQGDSAMYLCASSLERREAFFGQGTRLTVV.

This clonotype was detected only a few times. The CDR3 here is CASSQDMESLGRETQYF. In nucleotides, the CDR3 is TGCGCCAGCAGCCAAGATATGGAGAGTTTGGGGCGTGAGACCCAGTACTTC. V gene TRBV4-1 combines with J gene TRBJ2-5, with D possibly TRBD1 on 5 matching bases. CDR3 length: 17 amino acids. Trimming shortened V by 0 bases and J by 5 bases, and 19 bases separated the two germline ends. CDR1 is MGHRA, CDR2 YSYEKL, per germline.

The V and J genes are TRBV25-1 and TRBJ2-5; TRBD2 matches 10 bases. Germline CDR1 reads MGHDK; CDR2 reads SYGVNS. V lost 5 bases, J lost 4 bases, and 7 bases stayed unmatched. There are 15 residues in the CDR3. CDR3 protein: CASSPLAGVVETQYF. The CDR3, as DNA: TGTGCCAGCAGTCCTCTAGCGGGGGTGGTAGAGACCCAGTACTTC.

Here the CDR3 DNA reads TGCGCCAGCAGCCAAGGAGAAAGGGGACACACTGAAGCTTTCTTT. It codes for CASSQGERGHTEAFF. The chain has TRBV4-1 and TRBJ1-1; D perhaps matches TRBD1 (5 bases). The CDR3 extends over 15 amino acids. V was trimmed by 1 base and J by 3 bases, leaving 12 bases between them. CDR1 and CDR2 from the germline V gene are MGHRA and YSYEKL.

The chain uses TRBV19 and TRBJ2-1; D possibly corresponds to TRBD1 (6 bases). The CDR3 spans 13 residues. V lost 5 bases and J 6 bases, leaving 11 bases between the germline ends. CDR1 LNHDA and CDR2 SQIVND come from the germline V gene (reference sequence). Here the CDR3 DNA reads TGTGCCAGTAGTCGCGGACAGTTCAATGAGCAGTTCTTC. This translates into CASSRGQFNEQFF.

The sample holds many counts of this clonotype. J is TRBJ1-4 and V is TRBV9; weak D call: TRBD1 (6 bases). The length of the CDR3 is 15 residues. From germline, CDR1 is SGDLS and CDR2 YYNGEE. V lost 0 bases and J lost 2, with 8 bases in between. This CDR3 is CASSVDTGTNEKLFF. CDR3 DNA: TGTGCCAGCAGCGTAGACACAGGGACTAATGAAAAACTGTTTTTT.

This clonotype appeared a few times. The chain is built from TRBV7-9 and TRBJ2-3; the D gene is possibly TRBD1 (6 bases). Germline V CDR1 and CDR2: SEHNR, FQNEAQ (reference sequence). V was clipped by 5 bases and J by 6 bases, with 21 bases between them. The CDR3 spans 16 residues. CDR3 coding DNA: TGTGCCAGCAGCCCCGGGACATCCAACACCGGCGATACGCAGTATTTT. Amino acids: CASSPGTSNTGDTQYF.

The genes are TRBV13 and TRBJ1-1, with D possibly being TRBD1 (6 bases). Trimming took 5 bases from V and 5 from J, leaving 21 bases between them. CDR3 size: 16 residues. Per the germline V gene, CDR1 is PRHDT and CDR2 is FYEKMQ (reference sequence). CDR3 coding DNA: TGTGCCAGCAGCCTCCGACAGGTTTTGGGTGAGACTGAAGCTTTCTTT. Translating gives CASSLRQVLGETEAFF.

This clonotype has at least ten counts. This chain uses TRBV7-8 with TRBJ2-1; 15 bases are a match to TRBD2. V was pared by 5 bases and J by 7 bases, with 6 bases of the junction left unmatched. Germline loops: CDR1 SGHVS, CDR2 FQNEAQ. CDR3 length: 16 amino acids. The CDR3 nucleotides are TGTGCCAGCAGCACGGGACTAGCGGGGGGCCGGAATGAGCAGTTCTTC. This sequence encodes CASSTGLAGGRNEQFF. The entire variable domain, with the rest obtained from reference TRBV7-8 and TRBJ2-1, is as follows: GAGVSQSPRYKVAKRGQDVALRCDPISGHVSLFWYQQALGQGPEFLTYFQNEAQLDKSGLPSDRFFAERPEGSVSTLKIQRTQQEDSAVYLCASSTGLAGGRNEQFFGPGTRLTVL.

The chain has TRBV5-1 and TRBJ2-7, with D possibly TRBD2 on 6 matching bases. Trimming stripped 4 bases from V and 3 bases from J, with 11 bases between. Germline V lookup: CDR1 SGHRS, CDR2 YFSETQ. This CDR3 contains 13 residues. The CDR3 protein is CASSPWGDYEQYF. CDR3 nucleotide sequence: TGCGCCAGCAGCCCGTGGGGGGACTACGAGCAGTACTTC.

This clonotype was detected a few times. The chain is built from TRBV6-5 and TRBJ2-3, with TRBD2 identical over 7 bases. CDR3 length: 13 residues. Germline loops: CDR1 MNHEY, CDR2 SVGAGI. V was pared by 2 bases and J by 6 bases, with 2 bases of the junction left unmatched. The CDR3 DNA reads TGTGCCAGCAGTTACGTGCGGGGGGATACGCAGTATTTT. Its translation: CASSYVRGDTQYF.